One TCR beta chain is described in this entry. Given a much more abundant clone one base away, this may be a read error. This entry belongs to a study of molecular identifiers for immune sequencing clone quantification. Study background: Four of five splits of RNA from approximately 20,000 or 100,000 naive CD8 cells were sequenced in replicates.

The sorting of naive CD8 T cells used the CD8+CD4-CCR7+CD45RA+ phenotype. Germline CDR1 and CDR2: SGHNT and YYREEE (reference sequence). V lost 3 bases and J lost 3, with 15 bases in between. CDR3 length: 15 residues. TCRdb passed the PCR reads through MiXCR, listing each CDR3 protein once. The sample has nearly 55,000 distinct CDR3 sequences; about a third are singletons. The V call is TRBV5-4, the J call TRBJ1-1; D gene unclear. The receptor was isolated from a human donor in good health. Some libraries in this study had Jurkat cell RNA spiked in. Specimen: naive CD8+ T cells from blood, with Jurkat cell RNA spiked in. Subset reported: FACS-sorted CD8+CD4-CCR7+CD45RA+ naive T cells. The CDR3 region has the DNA TGTGCCAGCAGCTCATCCGTGGGGTCGGACACTGAAGCTTTCTTT. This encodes CASSSSVGSDTEAFF. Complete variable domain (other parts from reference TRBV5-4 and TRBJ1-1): ETGVTQSPTHLIKTRGQQVTLRCSSQSGHNTVSWYQQALGQGPQFIFQYYREEENGRGNFPPRFSGLQFPNYSSELNVNALELDDSALYLCASSSSVGSDTEAFFGQGTRLTVV.